This is a list of T cell receptor beta chains from one sample in a study of blood T cell repertoires in COVID-19. Libraries were prepared by immunoSEQ multiplex PCR; TCRdb keeps only in-frame clonotypes and omits some of them. The sample yields a few hundred thousand clones, 80% to 90% seen once. The source material was PBMCs or T cells enriched from blood (not recorded which). The receptors derive from a woman between 45 and 65 years old who had recovered from COVID-19. CDR3s include the opening cysteine and the closing phenylalanine or tryptophan. A D gene is named only where the DNA matches it firmly. Not all rows give a size; the values are once, few, many and, for expanded clones, a class.

>TRBV30|NA|TRBJ1-3|NA
TGTGCCTGGAACAGCGGAAACACCATATATTTT
CAWNSGNTIYF
>TRBV14|NA|TRBJ2-7|NA
TGTGCCAGCAGCCAAGGGACTATCGATTACTACGAGCAGTACTTC
CASSQGTIDYYEQYF
>TRBV2|TRBD1|TRBJ1-2|NA
TGTGCCAGCAGTTCTAGGACAGGGACTGGCTACACCTTC
CASSSRTGTGYTF
>TRBV5-6|NA|TRBJ2-6|once
TGTGCCAGCAGCTACGGACAGAGTCGCCAAGGGGCCAACGTCCTGACTTTC
CASSYGQSRQGANVLTF
>TRBV5-6|TRBD1|TRBJ1-5|NA
TGTGCCAGCAGCTTTGCAACAGGGGGTAATCAGCCCCAGCATTTT
CASSFATGGNQPQHF
>TRBV20-1|TRBD1|TRBJ1-3|NA
TGCAGTGCTAGTGGGCAGGGGGCGGGCTCTGGAAACACCATATATTTT
CSASGQGAGSGNTIYF
>TRBV11-1|NA|TRBJ2-3|NA
TGTGCCAGCAGCTTAGATGGGACTAGCACAGATACGCAGTATTTT
CASSLDGTSTDTQYF
>TRBV4-2|NA|TRBJ1-6|NA
TGTGCCAGCAGCCTGCTGAATAGGGGGAATTCACCCCTCCACTTT
CASSLLNRGNSPLHF
>TRBV5-4|TRBD1|TRBJ1-2|few
TGTGCCAGCAGCTTAAGGGACAGGGGCTCCTATGGCTACACCTTC
CASSLRDRGSYGYTF
>TRBV29-1|TRBD1|TRBJ2-5|NA
TGCAGCGTTGAGGGACAGATCCAAGAGACCCAGTACTTC
CSVEGQIQETQYF
>TRBV13|TRBD1|TRBJ1-3|NA
TGTGCCAGCAGCGTAGGGGCAAGGACAGGGATCTCTGGAAACACCATATATTTT
CASSVGARTGISGNTIYF
>TRBV7-9|NA|TRBJ1-4|once
TGTGCCAGCGAAGGAATTGGGCAGGGGTTCCCCTTCGGAGAAAAACTGTTTTTT
CASEGIGQGFPFGEKLFF
>TRBV12-3/TRBV12-4|TRBD1|TRBJ2-1|NA
TGTGCCAGCCGGGGGACAGGTGAGCAGTTCTTC
CASRGTGEQFF
>TRBV10-1|TRBD1|TRBJ2-7|once
TGCGCCAGCGGGACGGGACAGGGCGACTACGAGCAGTACTTC
CASGTGQGDYEQYF
>TRBV30|NA|TRBJ1-1|NA
TGTGCCTGGGTGCGGGAGGTTGACACTGAAGCTTTCTTT
CAWVREVDTEAFF
>TRBV5-1|TRBD1|TRBJ1-2|NA
TGCGCCAGCAGCCTGGGACAGGAAAGGGGTGGCTACACCTTC
CASSLGQERGGYTF
>TRBV7-2|NA|TRBJ1-1|NA
TGTGCCAGCAGCTTAGTAGTGAACACTGAAGCTTTCTTT
CASSLVVNTEAFF
>TRBV5-1|TRBD1|TRBJ2-1|NA
TGCGCCAGCCGCCACAGGGGAGAAAATGAGCAGTTCTTC
CASRHRGENEQFF
>TRBV27|TRBD1|TRBJ1-6|NA
TGTGCCAGCAGTTCGGGACAGCCTTGGGTAGGGTCACCCCTCCACTTT
CASSSGQPWVGSPLHF
>TRBV28|NA|TRBJ2-1|NA
TGTGCCAGCAGGTACTCAACAGGGTCCTTCCATCCGGGTCGCACGTTGGGTGAGCAGTTCTTC
CASRYSTGSFHPGRTLGEQFF
>TRBV1|NA|TRBJ1-4|once
TGCACCAGCAGCCAAGAAGGAGGAGCACAGGGTGCGACTAATGAAAAACTGTTTTTT
CTSSQEGGAQGATNEKLFF
>TRBV15|NA|TRBJ1-5|NA
TGTGCCACCAGCAGGGAGAATCAGCCCCAGCATTTT
CATSRENQPQHF
>TRBV29-1|NA|TRBJ2-7|NA
TGCAGCGTTCAGGTGGCGTACGAGCAGTACTTC
CSVQVAYEQYF
>TRBV18|TRBD1|TRBJ2-1|NA
TGTGCCAGCTCACCACAAGGGACAGTCTCCTACAATGAGCAGTTCTTC
CASSPQGTVSYNEQFF
>TRBV29-1|TRBD1|TRBJ1-1|NA
TGCAGCGTGGCTTACCGGGACAGGAGGAACACTGAAGCTTTCTTT
CSVAYRDRRNTEAFF
>TRBV30|NA|TRBJ1-5|NA
TGTGCCTGGAGTGTTACAGACAATCAGCCCCAGCATTTT
CAWSVTDNQPQHF
>TRBV3-1/TRBV3-2|NA|TRBJ1-1|NA
TGTGCCAGCAGCCCATTATATGGGGCCGGTACTGAAGCTTTCTTT
CASSPLYGAGTEAFF
>TRBV12-3/TRBV12-4|TRBD1|TRBJ1-6|few
TGTGCCAGCAGCCGGGACAGGGACTCACCCCTCCACTTT
CASSRDRDSPLHF
>TRBV5-1|NA|TRBJ2-1|NA
TGCGCCAGCAGCTTGCGCAGACCCGGGAGTGAGCAGTTCTTC
CASSLRRPGSEQFF